The entry below gives a single T cell receptor beta chain sequence along with its context. Reverse transcription used about 0.45 to 1 ug RNA and random hexamers. TCRdb passed the immunoSEQ multiplex PCR reads through MiXCR, listing each CDR3 protein once. The data hold about 150,000 distinct CDR3 sequences, with 85% to 95% observed a single time. The record originates from a study of CD8 T cells in Susac syndrome. From germline, CDR1 is LGHDT and CDR2 YNNKEL (reference sequence). The V end was cut by 1 base, the J end by 5 bases, with 14 bases between. The CDR3 has 15 amino acids. The sequenced sample consisted of CD4+ T cells from PBMCs. This sequence originates from a human donor with Susac syndrome. The chain carries TRBV3-1 and TRBJ2-5; no definite D call. CDR3 in DNA: TGTGCCAGCAGCCAAGTAGTGGCGACATCGGAGACCCAGTACTTC. It specifies CASSQVVATSETQYF.